This T cell receptor (beta chain) is from a study of CD8 T cells in Susac syndrome. Sequencing of TCR beta, carried out with a high-throughput approach, was applied to CD8+ and CD4+ T cells from the blood. The control group consisted of healthy donors matched for age and sex. The TEMRA cells underwent FACS enrichment, while the CD8+ and CD4+ T cells underwent negative isolation. CDR1 is SGHRS, CDR2 YFSETQ, per germline. The CDR3 spans 16 residues. J was trimmed by 7 bases and V by 0 bases; bases with no gene match: 6. RNA totalling roughly 0.45 to 1 ug underwent reverse transcription with random hexamers. immunoSEQ multiplex PCR amplified TCR beta CDR3 across 54 Vbeta, 13 Jbeta. TCRdb called the immunoSEQ multiplex PCR reads again in MiXCR, with one record for every CDR3 protein. The sample lists 100,000 to 150,000 distinct CDR3 sequences; about 93% were seen once.

The sample comprised CD4+ T cells from PBMCs. The origin of this receptor is a human donor in good health. The chain joins TRBV5-1 to TRBJ2-1; 11 bases are shared with TRBD2. CDR3 nucleotide sequence: TGCGCCAGCAGCTTGGTTAGCGGGAGGGCCTTGAATGAGCAGTTCTTC. This sequence encodes CASSLVSGRALNEQFF.